This T cell receptor beta chain is drawn from a study of blood T cells in healthy people across ages (dated by TCRdb to between 2014 and 2017). Broadly, across the study: Template switching captured roughly one uniquely barcoded TCR beta cDNA molecule per two T cells in model experiments. Using deep sequencing normalized with unique cDNA molecular identifiers, the study measured how TCR beta repertoire diversity changes with age. Donors were grouped into four age groups: young (average approximately 16 years), middle-aged (around 39), aged (roughly 62) and long-lived (around 80). Donors of different ages were randomly distributed across sequencing lanes to avoid experimental bias. For two donors (one aged 18 to 30 and one aged 80 or older), the study analyzed two additional independent replicas of 1 million unique cDNA reads from the same blood draw.

The library was prepared using 5' RACE. Sequencing took place on an Illumina HiSeq 2500. A second PCR of about 6 to 12 cycles was run with a J-beta primer mix and a sample-barcoded 5' primer. Each TCR beta cDNA molecule received a unique molecular identifier from a template-switch 5' adaptor carrying 12 random nucleotides. At least 3 million CDR3-containing paired-end reads were obtained from each sample. First-strand cDNA was synthesized from all RNA with the Mint cDNA synthesis kit, primed by a TRBC-specific oligonucleotide. Following uracil-DNA glycosylase treatment, all cDNA underwent a first 18-cycle PCR with the universal primers M1SS and BC2_uni_R. In the paper's pipeline: For normalization, 1 million high-quality reads, each with a distinct molecular identifier, were randomly selected from each sample. Reads with shared molecular identifiers were discarded instead of being binned into consensus sequences. MiTCR, with a Q25 quality threshold and the strictest error-elimination algorithm, was used for CDR3 identification, clonotype clustering and error correction. A nonparametric unseen species model with Euler transformation was used to estimate lower-bound total TCR beta diversity. TCRdb handled the public reads itself, with Q25 trimming in fastp and clone calling in MiXCR, and kept productive beta chains. Rows with a matching CDR3 protein are joined into one entry that keeps the most common DNA and genes. These V and J calls are TCRdb output, not the study's own analysis. Here the sample has some 690,000 distinct CDR3 sequences; 22% occur a single time. Approximately 20% of the sample is in the top ten clones.

The cysteine opens and the phenylalanine closes a CDR3 of 16 amino acids. Only the CDR3 portion is preserved as DNA: 48 bases, with reading frame beginning at the first base. The germline V gene provides CDR1 SGHRS and CDR2 YFSETQ. V loses 6 bases of germline sequence and J loses 4 bases, and the interval between the two ends is 20 bases. Systemically healthy Caucasian individuals from Russia, 35 to 50 in total and aged about 6 to 95 years, were included as donors. Each donor gave ten milliliters of peripheral blood, drawn into EDTA-treated Vacutainer tubes. Ficoll-Paque density-gradient centrifugation was used to isolate PBMCs, with at least 6.5 million per sample. Trizol reagent was used to extract total RNA from the PBMCs, yielding at least 5.5 micrograms per sample. For every donor, flow cytometry on a PBMC aliquot measured the percentage of naive CD45RAhigh/CD27high T cells. Beyond this particular receptor, the publication reports: Observed TCR beta diversity correlated strongly with the percentage of naive T cells measured by flow cytometry. Compared with the aged group, the long-lived group had more naive CD4+ T cells, fewer expanded clones and increased TCR diversity, suggesting age selection. Estimates of total diversity based on one million sequenced T cells were considered lower bounds and underestimates. The CMV infection status of donors was not known, potentially confounding age-related changes in expanded clonotypes. Because profiling used bulk unsorted PBMCs, naive and antigen-experienced compartments could not be compared conclusively. Observed TCR beta diversity per million T cells fell roughly linearly with age, and a significant reduction was already apparent by age roughly 40.

About this clonotype: This receptor's antigen is unknown. No base quality information exists; no much larger clone differs at one position.

This clonotype originated in a man aged 65-85 years in good health. The chain is assembled from TRBV5-1 and TRBJ2-1; matching of 6 bases hints at TRBD1 as the D gene. What was sequenced was blood. The CDR3 region reads CASIPSWTEDYNEQFF. Read as DNA, the sequence is TGCGCCAGCATCCCCTCCTGGACAGAAGATTACAATGAGCAGTTCTTC.